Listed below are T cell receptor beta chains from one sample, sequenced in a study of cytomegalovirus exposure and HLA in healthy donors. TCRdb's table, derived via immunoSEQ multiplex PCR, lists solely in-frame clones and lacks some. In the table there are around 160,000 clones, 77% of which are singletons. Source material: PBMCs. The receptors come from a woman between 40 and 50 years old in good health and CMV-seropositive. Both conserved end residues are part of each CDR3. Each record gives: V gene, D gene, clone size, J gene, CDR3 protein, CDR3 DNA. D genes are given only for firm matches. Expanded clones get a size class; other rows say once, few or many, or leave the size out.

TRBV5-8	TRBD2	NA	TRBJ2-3	CASSPSGGPFDDTQYF	TGTGCCAGCAGCCCGTCGGGGGGACCTTTCGATGATACGCAGTATTTT
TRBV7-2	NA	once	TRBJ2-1	CASSLDAGRVNNEQFF	TGTGCCAGCAGCTTAGATGCCGGGAGAGTCAACAATGAGCAGTTCTTC
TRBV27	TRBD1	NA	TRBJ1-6	CASSLTDRVYNSPLHF	TGTGCCAGCAGTTTAACCGACAGGGTATATAATTCACCCCTCCACTTT
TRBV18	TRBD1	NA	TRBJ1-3	CASSTGGVLIGNTIYF	TGTGCCAGCTCAACAGGGGGCGTCTTAATTGGAAACACCATATATTTT
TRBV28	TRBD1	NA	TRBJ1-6	CASSRDSHTNSPLHF	TGTGCCAGCTCCCGGGACAGCCACACCAATTCACCCCTCCACTTT
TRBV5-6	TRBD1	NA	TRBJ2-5	CASSPAQGPRGETQYF	TGTGCCAGCAGCCCAGCACAGGGGCCCCGAGGAGAGACCCAGTACTTC
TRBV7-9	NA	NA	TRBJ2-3	CSSSSDGGGTQYF	TGTTCCAGCAGTTCCGACGGAGGAGGTACGCAGTATTTT
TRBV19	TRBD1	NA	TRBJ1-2	CASSTGTGSNYGYTF	TGTGCCAGTAGTACGGGGACAGGGTCTAACTATGGCTACACCTTC
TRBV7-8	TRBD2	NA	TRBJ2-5	CASSLATASGSKGETQYF	TGTGCCAGCAGCTTAGCGACGGCTAGCGGGAGTAAGGGAGAGACCCAGTACTTC
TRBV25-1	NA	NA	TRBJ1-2	CASSERAGLYGYTF	TGTGCCAGCAGTGAACGTGCCGGACTCTATGGCTACACCTTC
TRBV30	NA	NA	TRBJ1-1	CAWKGAWTEAFF	TGTGCCTGGAAAGGGGCGTGGACTGAAGCTTTCTTT
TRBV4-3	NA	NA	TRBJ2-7	CASSQGLASAYEQYF	TGCGCCAGCAGCCAGGGGCTGGCCTCCGCCTACGAGCAGTACTTC
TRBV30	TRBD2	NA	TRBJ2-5	CAWSRGGETQYF	TGTGCCTGGAGTCGGGGGGGTGAGACCCAGTACTTC
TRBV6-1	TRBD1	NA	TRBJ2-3	CASRENPTGYTDTQYF	TGTGCCAGCAGAGAAAACCCGACAGGGTACACAGATACGCAGTATTTT
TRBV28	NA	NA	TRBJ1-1	CASMSQLTEAFF	TGTGCCAGCATGAGTCAACTCACTGAAGCTTTCTTT
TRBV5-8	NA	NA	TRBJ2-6	CASSLGGPSYGANVLTF	TGTGCCAGCAGCTTGGGTGGGCCTTCTTACGGGGCCAACGTCCTGACTTTC
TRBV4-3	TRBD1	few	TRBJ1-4	CASSQDRQGGEKLFF	TGCGCCAGCAGCCAAGATAGACAGGGGGGCGAAAAACTGTTTTTT
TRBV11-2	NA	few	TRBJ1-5	CASSRSPTSQPQHF	TGTGCCAGCAGCCGATCTCCAACCAGTCAGCCCCAGCATTTT
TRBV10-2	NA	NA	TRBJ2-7	CASTGRGLNYEQYF	TGCGCCAGCACCGGTCGGGGACTCAATTACGAGCAGTACTTC
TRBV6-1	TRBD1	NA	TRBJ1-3	CASSEGHRGGNTIYF	TGTGCCAGCAGTGAAGGGCACAGGGGTGGAAACACCATATATTTT
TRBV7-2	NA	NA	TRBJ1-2	CASSSPRGYGYTF	TGTGCCAGCAGCTCCCCAAGGGGATATGGCTACACCTTC
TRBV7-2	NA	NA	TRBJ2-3	CASSPTSTDTQYF	TGTGCCAGCAGCCCCACTAGCACAGATACGCAGTATTTT
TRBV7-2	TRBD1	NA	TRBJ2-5	CASSRDRGGETQYF	TGTGCCAGCAGCCGCGACAGGGGTGGAGAGACCCAGTACTTC
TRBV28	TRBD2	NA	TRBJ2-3	CASSLLGTSGGAQDTQYF	TGTGCCAGCAGTTTATTAGGGACTAGCGGGGGGGCCCAAGATACGCAGTATTTT
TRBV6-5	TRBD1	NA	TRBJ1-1	CASSYGTGVGKEAFF	TGTGCCAGCAGTTACGGGACAGGGGTGGGCAAAGAAGCTTTCTTT
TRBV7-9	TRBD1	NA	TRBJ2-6	CASSPEQGAPGANVLTF	TGTGCCAGCAGCCCCGAACAGGGGGCTCCTGGGGCCAACGTCCTGACTTTC
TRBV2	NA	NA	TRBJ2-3	CASAWSTDTQYF	TGTGCCAGCGCGTGGAGCACAGATACGCAGTATTTT
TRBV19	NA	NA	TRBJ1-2	CASSIQGGNGYTF	TGTGCCAGTAGTATACAGGGAGGAAATGGCTACACCTTC
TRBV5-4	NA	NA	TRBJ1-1	CASSFPGAGEAFF	TGTGCCAGCAGCTTCCCAGGGGCGGGTGAAGCTTTCTTT
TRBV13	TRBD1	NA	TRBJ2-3	CASRKQGAADTQYF	TGTGCCAGCAGAAAACAGGGGGCAGCAGATACGCAGTATTTT
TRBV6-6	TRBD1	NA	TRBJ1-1	CASSYGTGVGKEAFF	TGTGCCAGCAGTTACGGGACAGGGGTGGGCAAAGAAGCTTTCTTT
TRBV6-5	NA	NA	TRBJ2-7	CASSFPRTVTNDEQYF	TGTGCCAGCAGTTTCCCCCGGACTGTCACCAACGACGAGCAGTACTTC
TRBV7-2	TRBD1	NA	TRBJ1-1	CASSLGTGGVYAAFF	TGTGCCAGCAGCTTGGGGACAGGGGGGGTATATGCAGCTTTCTTT